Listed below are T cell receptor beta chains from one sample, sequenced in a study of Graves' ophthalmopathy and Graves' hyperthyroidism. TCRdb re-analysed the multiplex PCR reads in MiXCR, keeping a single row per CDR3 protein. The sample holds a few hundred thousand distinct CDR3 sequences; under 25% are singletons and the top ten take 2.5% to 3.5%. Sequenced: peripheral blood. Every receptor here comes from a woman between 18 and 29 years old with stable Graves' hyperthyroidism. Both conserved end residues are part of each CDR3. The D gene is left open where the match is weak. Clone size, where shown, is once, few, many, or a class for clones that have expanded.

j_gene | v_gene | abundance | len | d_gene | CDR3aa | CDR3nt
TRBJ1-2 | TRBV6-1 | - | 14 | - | CASSAEAGRNGYTF | TGTGCCAGCAGTGCCGAGGCAGGGAGAAATGGCTACACCTTC
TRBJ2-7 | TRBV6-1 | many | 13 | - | CASSTPDSYEQYF | TGTGCCAGCAGTACCCCGGACAGCTACGAGCAGTACTTC
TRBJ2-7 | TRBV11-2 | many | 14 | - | CASSLEGRNYEQYF | TGTGCCAGCAGCTTAGAGGGCAGGAACTACGAGCAGTACTTC
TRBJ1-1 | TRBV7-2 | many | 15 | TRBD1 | CASSREQGRNTEAFF | TGTGCCAGCAGCCGGGAACAGGGGAGGAACACTGAAGCTTTCTTT
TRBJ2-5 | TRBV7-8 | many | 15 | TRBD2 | CASSLERGGAETQYF | TGTGCCAGCAGCTTAGAACGGGGAGGGGCGGAGACCCAGTACTTC
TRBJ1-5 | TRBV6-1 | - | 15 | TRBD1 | CASSDGPGGNQPQHF | TGTGCCAGCAGTGACGGGCCAGGGGGAAATCAGCCCCAGCATTTT
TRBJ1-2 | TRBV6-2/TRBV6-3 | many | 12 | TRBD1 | CASSTGERGYTF | TGTGCCAGCAGTACAGGGGAACGCGGCTACACCTTC
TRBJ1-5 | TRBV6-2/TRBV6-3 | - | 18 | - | CASSYYQGSGWSNQPQHF | TGTGCCAGCAGTTACTACCAGGGTAGCGGTTGGAGCAATCAGCCCCAGCATTTT
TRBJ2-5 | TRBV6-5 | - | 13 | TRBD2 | CASIMAGGKTQYF | TGTGCCAGCATTATGGCGGGGGGAAAGACCCAGTACTTC
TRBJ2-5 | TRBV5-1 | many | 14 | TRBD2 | CASSVLQRGETQYF | TGCGCCAGCAGCGTACTACAGCGGGGAGAGACCCAGTACTTC
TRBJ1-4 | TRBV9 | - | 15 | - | CASSVAPSGNEKLFF | TGTGCCAGCAGCGTAGCCCCATCGGGTAATGAAAAACTGTTTTTT
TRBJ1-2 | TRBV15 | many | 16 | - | CATSRDRDVISGGYTF | TGTGCCACCAGCAGGGATCGGGACGTAATAAGTGGAGGCTACACCTTC
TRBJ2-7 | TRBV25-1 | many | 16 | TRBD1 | CASSDARGPSNYEQYF | TGTGCCAGCAGTGACGCCAGGGGGCCTTCAAACTACGAGCAGTACTTC
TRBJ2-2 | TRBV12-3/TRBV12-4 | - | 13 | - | CASSFWRTGELFF | TGTGCCAGCAGTTTTTGGAGAACCGGGGAGCTGTTTTTT
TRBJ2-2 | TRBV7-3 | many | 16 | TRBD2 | CASSPYGLANTGELFF | TGTGCCAGCAGCCCTTACGGACTAGCGAACACCGGGGAGCTGTTTTTT
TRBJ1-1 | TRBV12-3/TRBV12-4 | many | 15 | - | CASSLGPRGNTEAFF | TGTGCCAGCAGCTTAGGCCCCAGGGGGAACACTGAAGCTTTCTTT
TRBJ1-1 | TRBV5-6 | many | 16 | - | CASSLGLKALNTEAFF | TGTGCCAGCAGCTTGGGACTCAAGGCTCTGAACACTGAAGCTTTCTTT
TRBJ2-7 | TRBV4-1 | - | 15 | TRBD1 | CASSHQGTGIGEQYF | TGCGCCAGCAGCCATCAAGGGACAGGAATAGGCGAGCAGTACTTC
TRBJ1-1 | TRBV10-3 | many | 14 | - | CAISEGEGDTEAFF | TGTGCCATCAGTGAAGGAGAGGGGGACACTGAAGCTTTCTTT
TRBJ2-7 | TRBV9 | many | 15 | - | CASSPLSTPMHEQYF | TGTGCCAGCAGCCCCCTAAGTACTCCTATGCACGAGCAGTACTTC
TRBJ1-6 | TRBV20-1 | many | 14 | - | CSAVTRVDNSPLHF | TGCAGTGCTGTGACTAGGGTGGATAATTCACCCCTCCACTTT
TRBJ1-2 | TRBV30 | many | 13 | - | CAWSPGGLSGYTF | TGTGCCTGGAGCCCAGGCGGCCTCAGTGGCTACACCTTC
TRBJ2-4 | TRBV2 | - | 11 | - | CASSIKVIQYF | TGTGCCAGCAGTATTAAGGTCATTCAGTACTTC
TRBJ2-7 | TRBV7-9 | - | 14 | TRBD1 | CASSLMQGAYEQYF | TGTGCCAGCAGCTTAATGCAGGGGGCGTACGAGCAGTACTTC
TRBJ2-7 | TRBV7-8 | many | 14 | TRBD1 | CASSFRDRNYEQYF | TGTGCCAGCAGCTTTCGGGACAGAAACTACGAGCAGTACTTC
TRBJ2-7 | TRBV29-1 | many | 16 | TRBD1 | CSVGPPGGAGTYEQYF | TGCAGCGTTGGTCCCCCAGGGGGCGCAGGAACCTACGAGCAGTACTTC
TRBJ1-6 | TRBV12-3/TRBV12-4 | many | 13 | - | CASSFGRNSPLHF | TGTGCCAGCAGCTTCGGGCGTAATTCACCCCTCCACTTT
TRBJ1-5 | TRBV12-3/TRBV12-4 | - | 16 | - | CASSLRTLGNNQPQHF | TGTGCCAGCAGTTTAAGGACGCTCGGAAACAATCAGCCCCAGCATTTT
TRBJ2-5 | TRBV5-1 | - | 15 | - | CASSLRAPTQETQYF | TGCGCCAGCAGCTTGAGGGCCCCTACCCAAGAGACCCAGTACTTC
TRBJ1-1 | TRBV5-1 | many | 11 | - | CASSLGGKAFF | TGCGCCAGCAGCTTGGGGGGCAAAGCTTTCTTT
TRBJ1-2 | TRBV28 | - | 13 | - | CASSVGGSYGYTF | TGTGCCAGCAGTGTGGGCGGAAGCTATGGCTACACCTTC
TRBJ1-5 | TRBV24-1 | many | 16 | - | CATSDFGDLSNQPQHF | TGTGCCACCAGTGATTTCGGGGATTTGAGCAATCAGCCCCAGCATTTT
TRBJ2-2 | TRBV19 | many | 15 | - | CASSLRTGRVGELFF | TGTGCCAGTAGTCTCCGGACAGGGAGGGTCGGGGAGCTGTTTTTT
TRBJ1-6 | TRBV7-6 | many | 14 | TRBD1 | CASSFDRGISPLHF | TGTGCCAGCAGCTTTGACAGGGGCATTTCACCCCTCCACTTT
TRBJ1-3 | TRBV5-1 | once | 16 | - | CASSLGRGPSGNTIYF | TGCGCCAGCAGCTTGGGCAGGGGACCCTCTGGAAACACCATATATTTT